These 21 T cell receptor beta chains were all obtained from the same sample, sequenced in a study of beta chain features in type 1 diabetes. Reverse transcription of all isolated RNA meant that expressed TCRB transcripts were sequenced. Repertoires were generated with immunoSEQ multiplex PCR, while TCRdb's copy carries only in-frame clones and drops some. Here the sample spans hundreds of thousands of clones, under 13% being singletons. Whole-study findings and limits: The study found moderately but significantly shorter TCRB CDR3s in all four CD4+ subsets of Type 1 diabetes patients.

Antigens of these TCRs are unknown. Sample: naive CD4+ T cells from blood. The source of these receptors is a man aged 25-45 years with type 1 diabetes.

This clone appeared a few times. The chain has TRBV14 and TRBJ2-7, with 9 bases fitting TRBD1. The CDR3 runs 16 residues. V was pared by 5 bases and J by 3 bases, with 11 bases of the junction left unmatched. Germline-derived CDR1 and CDR2 are SGHDN and FVKESK. CDR3 amino acids: CASSATPGTGNYEQYF. In DNA, the CDR3 is TGTGCCAGCAGCGCGACTCCCGGGACAGGGAACTACGAGCAGTACTTC.

The chain carries TRBV5-6 and TRBJ1-1; D unresolved. CDR3 length equals 14 residues. The ends were cut back, 0 bases at V and 1 base at J, with 7 bases in the middle. The germline V gene has CDR1 SGHDT and CDR2 YYEEEE. This CDR3 reads CASSLGSGNTEAFF. The CDR3 coding sequence is TGTGCCAGCAGCTTGGGTTCAGGGAACACTGAAGCTTTCTTT.

The chain carries TRBV29-1 and TRBJ2-2; TRBD1 matches at 7 bases. CDR3 length: 16 residues. Germline V CDR1 and CDR2: SQVTM, ANQGSEA. V gave up 4 bases and J gave up 0 bases; unmatched junction bases: 8. In nucleotides, the CDR3 is TGCAGCGTTGGCCCTCCGGGACAGCCGAACACCGGGGAGCTGTTTTTT. Protein: CSVGPPGQPNTGELFF.

The V and J genes are TRBV9 and TRBJ2-1; D is possibly TRBD1 (6 bases). The CDR3 sequence is 13 residues long. The V gene's germline CDR1 is SGDLS and CDR2 YYNGEE. V lost 4 bases to trimming and J lost 8 bases, with 13 bases between them. This chain's CDR3 is CASSPHRDHEQFF. The DNA of the CDR3 is TGTGCCAGCAGCCCCCACAGGGACCATGAGCAGTTCTTC.

J is TRBJ2-7 and V is TRBV30; D might be TRBD1 (5 bases). The V gene lost 7 bases and the J gene lost 3 bases, with 25 bases spanning the gap. The CDR3 contains 16 residues. Germline V gene data show CDR1 as GTSNPN and CDR2 as SVGIG (reference sequence). The CDR3 is CAYEQAWTPPFYEQYF. CDR3 DNA: TGTGCCTATGAACAGGCCTGGACCCCTCCGTTCTACGAGCAGTACTTC.

This clone came up a few times. The chain is built from TRBV25-1 and TRBJ1-2, with D maybe TRBD1 (6 bases). The CDR3 runs 14 residues. CDR1 is MGHDK and CDR2 is SYGVNS in the germline V gene. V lost 8 bases to trimming and J lost 0 bases, with 13 bases between them. The CDR3 sequence: CASRRTEANYGYTF. The CDR3 DNA sequence: TGTGCCAGCCGAAGGACAGAAGCTAACTATGGCTACACCTTC.

The chain carries TRBV9 and TRBJ1-1, with D unclear. This CDR3 spans 12 amino acids. Trimming stripped 3 bases from V and 10 bases from J, with 13 bases between. CDR1 and CDR2 (germline): SGDLS, YYNGEE. CDR3 coding DNA: TGTGCCAGCAGCGCATCATACGGAGCAGCTTTCTTT. Translation gives CASSASYGAAFF.

V usage is TRBV10-3 and J usage is TRBJ1-2; D possibly corresponds to TRBD1 (6 bases). Germline V CDR1 and CDR2: ENHRY, SYGVKD. V was cut by 11 bases and J by 6 bases, with 19 bases left in between. The length of the CDR3 is 13 residues. In nucleotides, the CDR3 is TGTGCCTCACGGGACACCTTATCCGATGGCTACACCTTC. Amino acid sequence: CASRDTLSDGYTF.

The chain is built from TRBV6-1 and TRBJ1-1; no clear D gene. Germline assignment: CDR1 MNHNS and CDR2 SASEGT. CDR3 size: 16 residues. The V gene lost 0 bases and the J gene lost 6 bases, with 17 bases spanning the gap. CDR3 DNA: TGTGCCAGCAGTGAAGCGGCGGAGCAAGTACGGTCTGAAGCTTTCTTT. It specifies CASSEAAEQVRSEAFF.

The rearrangement uses TRBV9 and TRBJ2-3; unclear D gene. Trimming took off 0 bases at V and 6 bases at J, with 11 bases between the two ends. The CDR3 spans 14 residues. CDR1 is SGDLS and CDR2 is YYNGEE in the germline V gene. CDR3 protein: CASSVGRLGDTQYF. The CDR3 DNA follows: TGTGCCAGCAGCGTAGGGCGGCTTGGGGATACGCAGTATTTT.

This chain links TRBV6-1 with TRBJ2-2; D not certain. V was shortened by 7 bases and J by 3 bases, with 12 bases between the two germline ends. CDR3 length: 14 residues. Germline V gene sequence: CDR1 MNHNS, CDR2 SASEGT. CDR3 protein: CASIRLPDTGELFF. The CDR3 DNA reads TGTGCCAGCATCCGCCTTCCGGACACCGGGGAGCTGTTTTTT.

This clone was seen only a few times. The chain joins TRBV4-1 to TRBJ2-7, with 10 bases lining up with TRBD2. V trimming: 4 bases; J trimming: 0 bases; junction bases outside the gene matches: 9. CDR1 MGHRA and CDR2 YSYEKL come from the germline V gene. This CDR3 has 17 amino acids. The CDR3 DNA reads as TGCGCCAGCAGCCCGAACCTGCTAGCGGGGGCCTCCTACGAGCAGTACTTC. It codes for CASSPNLLAGASYEQYF.

This clone was seen only a few times. V is TRBV6-5 and J is TRBJ1-4; 7 bases agree with TRBD1. The CDR3 extends over 14 amino acids. V lost 4 bases to trimming and J lost 7 bases; unmatched junction nucleotides: 6. Per germline, CDR1 MNHEY and CDR2 SVGAGI. In nucleotides, the CDR3 is TGTGCCAGCAGTTCACGACAGGGATTTGAAAAACTGTTTTTT. This codes for CASSSRQGFEKLFF.

The V and J genes are TRBV5-1 and TRBJ1-1, with 8 nucleotides matching TRBD1. The CDR3 consists of 13 residues. The germline gives CDR1 SGHRS, CDR2 YFSETQ. Trimming removed 3 bases from V and 6 bases from J; junction bases left unmatched: 4. The CDR3 is CASSSGQGAEAFF. CDR3 DNA sequence: TGCGCCAGCAGCTCTGGACAGGGCGCTGAAGCTTTCTTT.

This clone appeared a few times. This sequence joins TRBV11-2 and TRBJ2-5; D perhaps matches TRBD2 (5 bases). V lost 4 bases to trimming and J lost 5 bases, with 11 bases between them. This CDR3 has 13 amino acids. Germline-derived CDR1 and CDR2 are SGHAT and FQNNGV. The CDR3 nucleotides are TGTGCCAGCAGCTCGGGGAGTTATGAGACCCAGTACTTC. It specifies CASSSGSYETQYF. The full variable domain, in which reference TRBV11-2 and TRBJ2-5 provide the parts outside the CDR3, is EAGVAQSPRYKIIEKRQSVAFWCNPISGHATLYWYQQILGQGPKLLIQFQNNGVVDDSQLPKDRFSAERLKGVDSTLKIQPAKLEDSAVYLCASSSGSYETQYFGPGTRLLVL.

This chain links TRBV2 with TRBJ2-3; D is perhaps TRBD1 (6 bases). The CDR3 is 15 residues long. V was pared by 1 base and J by 0 bases, with 8 bases between. Germline V lookup: CDR1 SNHLY, CDR2 FYNNEI. As DNA, the CDR3 is TGTGCCAGCAGTGAAGGGACAGATAGCACAGATACGCAGTATTTT. This encodes CASSEGTDSTDTQYF.

The chain employs TRBV4-2 and TRBJ2-3; D unclear. Trimming removed 3 bases at V and 4 bases at J, with 11 bases between. The CDR3 contains 14 residues. Germline-derived CDR1 and CDR2 are LGHNA and YNFKEQ. CDR3 in DNA: TGTGCCAGCAGCCATTATTCATCGGCAGATACGCAGTATTTT. Protein: CASSHYSSADTQYF.

This clone occurred a few times. The chain recombines TRBV7-9 with TRBJ2-7; 9 nucleotides agree with TRBD1. V gave up 5 bases and J gave up 2 bases; unmatched junction bases: 7. Germline CDR1 is SEHNR and CDR2 is FQNEAQ (reference sequence). There are 15 residues in the CDR3. The CDR3 nucleotides read TGTGCCAGCAGCCCTCGGGACAGGGACCCCTACGAGCAGTACTTC. Translating gives CASSPRDRDPYEQYF.

The rearrangement joins TRBV18 to TRBJ2-7, with D possibly TRBD1 on 7 matching bases. The V and J ends lost 1 base and 6 bases respectively, with 13 bases between them. CDR3 length: 14 residues. In germline, CDR1 is KGHSH, CDR2 LQKENI. The CDR3 spells CASSPQGGGPEQYF. The CDR3 nucleotides read TGTGCCAGCTCACCACAAGGAGGGGGCCCCGAGCAGTACTTC.

The rearrangement joins TRBV5-1 to TRBJ1-6, with D perhaps TRBD1 (5 bases). The CDR3 spans 17 residues. Trimming removed 6 bases from V and 6 bases from J, with 22 bases in between. Germline V CDR1 and CDR2: SGHRS, YFSETQ. This chain's CDR3 is CASTIRSGGESNSPLHF. In DNA form, the CDR3 reads TGCGCCAGCACAATCAGAAGCGGGGGTGAATCTAATTCACCCCTCCACTTT.

V usage is TRBV5-1 and J usage is TRBJ2-5, with D maybe TRBD1 (5 bases). Trimming cost V 3 bases and J 5 bases, with 11 bases left between them. Germline CDR1 reads SGHRS; CDR2 reads YFSETQ. The CDR3 contains 13 residues. The CDR3 coding sequence is TGCGCCAGCAGCTCAGGACAATTGGAGACCCAGTACTTC. Translated: CASSSGQLETQYF.